The 11 T cell receptor beta chains presented below share a single source sample, sequenced in a study of PD-L1 blockade in urothelial cancer. Libraries were prepared by immunoSEQ multiplex PCR; TCRdb keeps only in-frame clonotypes and omits some of them. The sample gives just over 20,000 clones, 90% of which show up once; about 16% is in the top ten. The specimen was PBMCs, collected around atezolizumab (anti-PD-L1) treatment. The receptors shown here come from a woman aged 60-70 years with urothelial cancer.

The chain has TRBV6-1 and TRBJ2-5; D possibly corresponds to TRBD1 (5 bases). Germline CDR1 is MNHNS and CDR2 is SASEGT. This CDR3 comprises 15 residues. Trimming pared 2 bases from V and 4 bases from J, leaving 14 bases between. CDR3 loop: CASSEPGVRVETQYF. In DNA, the CDR3 is TGTGCCAGCAGTGAACCCGGAGTCAGGGTAGAGACCCAGTACTTC.

The chain couples TRBV14 to TRBJ2-5, with D possibly TRBD2 on 7 matching bases. This CDR3 comprises 16 residues. V was shortened by 3 bases and J by 4 bases, with 18 bases between the two germline ends. Germline-derived CDR1 and CDR2 are SGHDN and FVKESK. The CDR3 DNA sequence: TGTGCCAGCAGCCAGGGGCGGGGGCGCGTTCGAGAGACCCAGTACTTC. Its protein product is CASSQGRGRVRETQYF.

This clone occurred once. The genes are TRBV7-7 and TRBJ2-3, with TRBD1 as a possible D gene (7 bases). The CDR3 consists of 16 residues. Trimming removed 1 base from V and 3 bases from J, with 14 bases in between. Germline values: CDR1 SSHAT, CDR2 FNYEAQ (reference sequence). The CDR3 DNA reads TGTGCCAGCAGCTTAGGAGACAGGGCGGGAACAGATACGCAGTATTTT. Protein sequence: CASSLGDRAGTDTQYF.

The V gene is TRBV15, the J gene TRBJ1-2; D gene unclear. The CDR3 runs 13 residues. Trimming stripped 1 base from V and 2 bases from J, with 5 bases between. CDR1 and CDR2 from the germline V gene are LNHNV and YYDKDF (reference sequence). CDR3 loop: CATSRVLNYGYTF. CDR3 in DNA: TGTGCCACCAGCAGAGTATTGAACTATGGCTACACCTTC.

The chain employs TRBV6-5 and TRBJ1-1; maybe TRBD1 (5 bases). Trimming stripped 6 bases from V and 6 bases from J, with 11 bases between. This CDR3 is 12 amino acids long. Germline CDR1 reads MNHEY; CDR2 reads SVGAGI. CDR3 in amino acids: CASSLGGAEAFF. The CDR3 nucleotides read TGTGCCAGCAGCCTGGGGGGGGCTGAAGCTTTCTTT.

J is TRBJ2-3 and V is TRBV9; D may be TRBD2 (5 bases). This CDR3 is built from 18 residues. The germline gives CDR1 SGDLS, CDR2 YYNGEE. The V and J ends lost 0 bases and 2 bases respectively, with 19 bases between them. The CDR3 DNA reads TGTGCCAGCAGCGTAGAGAGCCCCGGAAGCGGTACCACAGATACGCAGTATTTT. This sequence encodes CASSVESPGSGTTDTQYF.

The chain recombines TRBV25-1 with TRBJ2-3; a weak D match, TRBD2 (6 bases). CDR1 is MGHDK, CDR2 SYGVNS, per germline. This CDR3 region has 14 residues. V shed 8 bases and J shed 4 bases, with 16 bases lying between them. CDR3 sequence reads: CASEDLTSPDTQYF. CDR3 bases: TGTGCCAGCGAAGACTTGACTAGTCCAGATACGCAGTATTTT.

This chain joins TRBV11-2 and TRBJ1-2, with D possibly matching TRBD1 (5 bases). Germline V gene lookup returns CDR1 SGHAT and CDR2 FQNNGV. This CDR3 comprises 13 residues. V lost 0 bases, J lost 6 bases, and 8 bases lay in between. CDR3 sequence reads: CASSLDETDGYTF. CDR3 sequence (DNA): TGTGCCAGCAGCTTAGACGAGACAGATGGCTACACCTTC.

The CDR3 spells CASRGDRGPDEQFF. The CDR3 DNA follows: TGTGCCAGCAGGGGGGACAGGGGGCCCGATGAGCAGTTCTTC. The J gene is TRBJ2-1, the V gene TRBV6-1; TRBD1 aligns across 12 bases. Germline trimming cut 6 bases from V and 8 bases from J; bases unmatched to any gene: 5. The V gene's germline CDR1 is MNHNS and CDR2 SASEGT. The CDR3 sequence is 14 residues long.

This chain links TRBV5-1 with TRBJ2-5; 7 positions agree with TRBD2. Germline V gene sequence: CDR1 SGHRS, CDR2 YFSETQ. The CDR3 is 16 amino acids. The V and J ends lost 0 bases and 1 base, in that order; junction bases with no gene match: 6. This CDR3 reads CASSLAGRGLQETQYF. The DNA for the CDR3 is TGCGCCAGCAGCTTGGCGGGGAGGGGACTCCAAGAGACCCAGTACTTC.

V and J are TRBV7-8 and TRBJ2-3, with a weak D call TRBD1 (6 bases). The germline V gene encodes CDR1 SGHVS and CDR2 FQNEAQ. The CDR3 is 17 amino acids. The germline V and J ends were trimmed by 1 base and 0 bases, with 14 bases remaining between them. The CDR3 DNA reads TGTGCCAGCAGCTTAGGCCGGGACACGGCTAGCACAGATACGCAGTATTTT. Its protein product is CASSLGRDTASTDTQYF.